The 14 T cell receptor beta chains in this list originate from one sample, sequenced in a study of shared clonotypes between healthy human individuals. Naivety among CD8 cells was defined by CD45RO negativity and positive CCR7 selection, thereby excluding terminally differentiated effector memory CD45RA+ cells. This table comes from immunoSEQ multiplex PCR, and its TCRdb copy is limited to in-frame clones, with some not included. The table has some 2,100,000 clones, around 93% seen once. The sample was naive CD8+ T cells from PBMCs. The receptors shown here come from a young man in good health. Some clones in this sample may be carry-over from other donors' samples.

The chain joins TRBV5-1 to TRBJ2-2, with D possibly matching TRBD1 (6 bases). The length of the CDR3 is 20 residues. Deletions cut 4 bases from V and 4 bases from J, with 29 bases between. CDR1 and CDR2 (germline): SGHRS, YFSETQ. The CDR3 nucleotides read TGCGCCAGCAGCCAATGGGCCCCGCTGGGGGCTAGCTTGACCACCGGGGAGCTGTTTTTT. This translates into CASSQWAPLGASLTTGELFF.

The V call is TRBV4-1, the J call TRBJ2-4; D gene unclear. CDR3 length: 18 amino acids. Germline lookup yields CDR1 MGHRA and CDR2 YSYEKL. V lost 0 bases to trimming and J lost 0 bases, with 15 bases between them. The DNA for the CDR3 is TGCGCCAGCAGCCAAGATCGGCTTGTGACTTCAGCCAAAAACATTCAGTACTTC. The encoded protein is CASSQDRLVTSAKNIQYF.

The chain combines TRBV10-1 with TRBJ2-5; possibly TRBD2 for D (6 bases). Germline V CDR1 and CDR2: WNHNN, SYGVQD (reference sequence). This CDR3 is built from 14 residues. V lost 4 bases and J 3 bases, leaving 12 bases between the germline ends. The CDR3 sequence is CASSVAEGEETQYF. The CDR3 nucleotides read TGCGCCAGCAGTGTAGCGGAGGGAGAAGAGACCCAGTACTTC.

V gene TRBV18 combines with J gene TRBJ1-3; no reliable D call. The germline V and J ends were trimmed by 3 bases and 2 bases, with 11 bases remaining between them. The CDR3 consists of 15 residues. The germline CDR1 and CDR2 sequences are KGHSH and LQKENI. The DNA of the CDR3 is TGTGCCAGCTCACCGGGCAGGACTCCTGGAAACACCATATATTTT. Its protein is CASSPGRTPGNTIYF.

The chain uses TRBV7-9 and TRBJ1-1, with D perhaps matching TRBD1 (5 bases). Trimming took off 4 bases at V and 5 bases at J, with 8 bases between the two ends. The CDR3 has 12 residues. The germline V gene encodes CDR1 SEHNR and CDR2 FQNEAQ (reference sequence). Here the CDR3 DNA reads TGTGCCAGCAGCTCAGGGTGGACTGAAGCTTTCTTT. Amino acids: CASSSGWTEAFF.

V is TRBV28 and J is TRBJ2-7; TRBD2 matches at 7 bases. The germline gives CDR1 MDHEN, CDR2 SYDVKM. The CDR3 has 17 residues. With V trimmed by 7 bases and J by 3 bases, 18 bases remained unmatched. The CDR3 DNA sequence: TGTGCCAGCAACCCCGCGTCCAGCGGGATGGAAGGCTACGAGCAGTACTTC. Translating gives CASNPASSGMEGYEQYF. Supplemented by reference TRBV28 and TRBJ2-7, the full variable domain reads DVKVTQSSRYLVKRTGEKVFLECVQDMDHENMFWYRQDPGLGLRLIYFSYDVKMKEKGDIPEGYSVSREKKERFSLILESASTNQTSMYLCASNPASSGMEGYEQYFGPGTRLTVT.

V and J are TRBV28 and TRBJ2-5; 8 positions match TRBD2. The J segment lost 1 base and the V segment lost 2 bases, leaving 6 bases of the junction unmatched. The CDR3 covers 16 residues. Germline values: CDR1 MDHEN, CDR2 SYDVKM. The CDR3 sequence: CASSLKSGGPQETQYF. In DNA, the CDR3 is TGTGCCAGCAGTTTAAAGAGCGGGGGACCCCAAGAGACCCAGTACTTC.

This rearrangement joins TRBV27 to TRBJ1-2, with 7 bases lining up with TRBD1. In germline, CDR1 is MNHEY, CDR2 SMNVEV (reference sequence). Losses at the gene ends were 2 bases for V and 7 bases for J; bases not matched to a gene: 10. The CDR3 is 15 residues long. The CDR3 DNA sequence: TGTGCCAGCAGTTTAGAGGTCAGGGGGACCTTTGGCTACACCTTC. It translates to CASSLEVRGTFGYTF.

CDR3 sequence: CASSKQGNEQFF. The CDR3 DNA is TGTGCCAGCAGCAAGCAGGGGAATGAGCAGTTCTTC. This rearrangement joins TRBV11-2 to TRBJ2-1, with a possible D match to TRBD1 (6 bases). Trimming took 5 bases from V and 7 from J, leaving 9 bases between them. There are 12 residues in the CDR3. The germline CDR1 and CDR2 sequences are SGHAT and FQNNGV.

The V call is TRBV20-1, the J call TRBJ2-7, with D perhaps matching TRBD1 or TRBD2 (5 bases each). Germline V gene lookup returns CDR1 DFQATT and CDR2 SNEGSKA (reference sequence). The CDR3 is made up of 11 amino acids. As DNA, the CDR3 is TGCAAAAGCCCCCTGGGGGACGAGCAGTACTTC. Its protein product is CKSPLGDEQYF.

This clone appeared a single time. The chain is built from TRBV5-6 and TRBJ1-1; 8 bases are a match to TRBD1. Germline V gene lookup returns CDR1 SGHDT and CDR2 YYEEEE. After removal of 4 bases from V and 3 bases from J, the junction contained 17 bases not matched to a gene. The CDR3 loop spans 18 amino acids. The DNA for the CDR3 is TGTGCCAGCAGCCCGCTGGACAGGGAGGCGGGCAGCCACACTGAAGCTTTCTTT. Translation gives CASSPLDREAGSHTEAFF.

V gene TRBV15 combines with J gene TRBJ2-4, with D perhaps assigned TRBD1 or TRBD2 (5 bases each). CDR3 size: 16 residues. Trimming took off 0 bases at V and 8 bases at J, with 17 bases between the two ends. From germline, CDR1 is LNHNV and CDR2 YYDKDF (reference sequence). CDR3 sequence (DNA): TGTGCCACCAGCAGAGACCGGGACGGACTCAAGGACATTCAGTACTTC. Protein: CATSRDRDGLKDIQYF.

This clone was detected only a few times. This chain joins TRBV27 and TRBJ1-1; no clear D gene. The germline V gene encodes CDR1 MNHEY and CDR2 SMNVEV (reference sequence). The CDR3 runs 13 residues. V was shortened by 6 bases and J by 0 bases, with 8 bases between the two germline ends. CDR3 region: CASRVYMNTEAFF. CDR3 nucleotides: TGTGCCAGCAGGGTGTACATGAACACTGAAGCTTTCTTT.

The chain recombines TRBV9 with TRBJ2-1; 8 nucleotides match TRBD2. Per germline, CDR1 SGDLS and CDR2 YYNGEE. V dropped 4 bases and J dropped 7; count of bases not matched to a gene: 13. The CDR3 is 16 residues long. As DNA, the CDR3 is TGTGCCAGCAGCCACAACCCTGGGACTAGTACGAATGAGCAGTTCTTC. This translates into CASSHNPGTSTNEQFF.